What follows are 7 T cell receptor beta chains derived from one specimen sequenced in a study of control samples from healthy donors and cancer patients. Sequencing used immunoSEQ multiplex PCR; TCRdb keeps in-frame clones, though not all of them. Among around 150,000 clones, around 94% were seen once, and the ten largest hold 14%. Input material: PBMCs. Source of these receptors: a man between 60 and 75 years old with colorectal cancer.

This clone appeared once. This rearrangement joins TRBV11-2 to TRBJ2-4; D not resolved. With 5 bases removed from V and 10 bases from J, the gap between germline ends came to 15 bases. The germline CDR1 and CDR2 sequences are SGHAT and FQNNGV. This CDR3 region has 13 residues. The CDR3 sequence is CASSPDKVRIQYF. The CDR3 DNA reads TGTGCCAGCAGCCCAGACAAGGTTCGGATTCAGTACTTC.

V and J are TRBV3-1 (or the pseudogene TRBV3-2) and TRBJ1-6; D call uncertain. From germline, CDR1 is LGHDT and CDR2 YNNKEL (reference sequence). The CDR3 covers 15 residues. Trimming removed 2 bases from V and 5 bases from J, with 10 bases in between. The CDR3 DNA reads TGTGCCAGCAGCCAATCTGGGGTGGATAATTCACCCCTCCACTTT. Protein: CASSQSGVDNSPLHF.

The gene calls are TRBV19 and TRBJ2-4; D is tentatively TRBD1 or TRBD2 (6 bases each). Germline CDR1 and CDR2: LNHDA and SQIVND (reference sequence). There are 16 residues in the CDR3. V was clipped by 3 bases and J by 3 bases, with 15 bases between them. The CDR3 region has the DNA TGTGCCAGTAGTATGGTGGGGGCGGAGGGCAAAAACATTCAGTACTTC. Amino acid sequence: CASSMVGAEGKNIQYF.

The V call is TRBV6-5, the J call TRBJ1-4, with D tentatively TRBD1 (6 bases). CDR3 size: 13 residues. CDR1 MNHEY and CDR2 SVGAGI come from the germline V gene. V lost 6 bases and J lost 5, with 10 bases in between. The CDR3 here is CASRRGGNEKLFF. The CDR3 bases are TGTGCCAGCAGACGAGGGGGGAATGAAAAACTGTTTTTT.

The rearrangement uses TRBV18 and TRBJ1-5, with a weak D call TRBD1 (5 bases). The CDR3 consists of 13 residues. V was trimmed by 3 bases and J by 4 bases, leaving 7 bases between them. Germline CDR1 is KGHSH and CDR2 is LQKENI. The CDR3 spells CASSPTDNQPQHF. CDR3 bases: TGTGCCAGCTCACCGACAGATAATCAGCCCCAGCATTTT.

This chain links TRBV9 with TRBJ1-2, with D possibly matching TRBD1 (6 bases). Germline V gene data show CDR1 as SGDLS and CDR2 as YYNGEE. The CDR3 consists of 13 residues. V was shortened by 1 base and J by 6 bases, with 10 bases between the two germline ends. Here the CDR3 DNA reads TGTGCCAGCAGCGTAAATGAGGGGGATGGCTACACCTTC. Translating it yields CASSVNEGDGYTF. The whole variable domain, remainder taken from reference TRBV9 and TRBJ1-2, is DSGVTQTPKHLITATGQRVTLRCSPRSGDLSVYWYQQSLDQGLQFLIQYYNGEERAKGNILERFSAQQFPDLHSELNLSSLELGDSALYFCASSVNEGDGYTFGSGTRLTVV.

V is TRBV4-1 and J is TRBJ1-2, with 8 bases matching TRBD1. Germline assignment: CDR1 MGHRA and CDR2 YSYEKL. The trim removed 1 base at V and 4 bases at J, leaving 8 bases unmatched. The CDR3 is 16 residues long. The CDR3 nucleotides are TGCGCCAGCAGCCAAGGGACAGGGACCAAGGCCTATGGCTACACCTTC. It specifies CASSQGTGTKAYGYTF.